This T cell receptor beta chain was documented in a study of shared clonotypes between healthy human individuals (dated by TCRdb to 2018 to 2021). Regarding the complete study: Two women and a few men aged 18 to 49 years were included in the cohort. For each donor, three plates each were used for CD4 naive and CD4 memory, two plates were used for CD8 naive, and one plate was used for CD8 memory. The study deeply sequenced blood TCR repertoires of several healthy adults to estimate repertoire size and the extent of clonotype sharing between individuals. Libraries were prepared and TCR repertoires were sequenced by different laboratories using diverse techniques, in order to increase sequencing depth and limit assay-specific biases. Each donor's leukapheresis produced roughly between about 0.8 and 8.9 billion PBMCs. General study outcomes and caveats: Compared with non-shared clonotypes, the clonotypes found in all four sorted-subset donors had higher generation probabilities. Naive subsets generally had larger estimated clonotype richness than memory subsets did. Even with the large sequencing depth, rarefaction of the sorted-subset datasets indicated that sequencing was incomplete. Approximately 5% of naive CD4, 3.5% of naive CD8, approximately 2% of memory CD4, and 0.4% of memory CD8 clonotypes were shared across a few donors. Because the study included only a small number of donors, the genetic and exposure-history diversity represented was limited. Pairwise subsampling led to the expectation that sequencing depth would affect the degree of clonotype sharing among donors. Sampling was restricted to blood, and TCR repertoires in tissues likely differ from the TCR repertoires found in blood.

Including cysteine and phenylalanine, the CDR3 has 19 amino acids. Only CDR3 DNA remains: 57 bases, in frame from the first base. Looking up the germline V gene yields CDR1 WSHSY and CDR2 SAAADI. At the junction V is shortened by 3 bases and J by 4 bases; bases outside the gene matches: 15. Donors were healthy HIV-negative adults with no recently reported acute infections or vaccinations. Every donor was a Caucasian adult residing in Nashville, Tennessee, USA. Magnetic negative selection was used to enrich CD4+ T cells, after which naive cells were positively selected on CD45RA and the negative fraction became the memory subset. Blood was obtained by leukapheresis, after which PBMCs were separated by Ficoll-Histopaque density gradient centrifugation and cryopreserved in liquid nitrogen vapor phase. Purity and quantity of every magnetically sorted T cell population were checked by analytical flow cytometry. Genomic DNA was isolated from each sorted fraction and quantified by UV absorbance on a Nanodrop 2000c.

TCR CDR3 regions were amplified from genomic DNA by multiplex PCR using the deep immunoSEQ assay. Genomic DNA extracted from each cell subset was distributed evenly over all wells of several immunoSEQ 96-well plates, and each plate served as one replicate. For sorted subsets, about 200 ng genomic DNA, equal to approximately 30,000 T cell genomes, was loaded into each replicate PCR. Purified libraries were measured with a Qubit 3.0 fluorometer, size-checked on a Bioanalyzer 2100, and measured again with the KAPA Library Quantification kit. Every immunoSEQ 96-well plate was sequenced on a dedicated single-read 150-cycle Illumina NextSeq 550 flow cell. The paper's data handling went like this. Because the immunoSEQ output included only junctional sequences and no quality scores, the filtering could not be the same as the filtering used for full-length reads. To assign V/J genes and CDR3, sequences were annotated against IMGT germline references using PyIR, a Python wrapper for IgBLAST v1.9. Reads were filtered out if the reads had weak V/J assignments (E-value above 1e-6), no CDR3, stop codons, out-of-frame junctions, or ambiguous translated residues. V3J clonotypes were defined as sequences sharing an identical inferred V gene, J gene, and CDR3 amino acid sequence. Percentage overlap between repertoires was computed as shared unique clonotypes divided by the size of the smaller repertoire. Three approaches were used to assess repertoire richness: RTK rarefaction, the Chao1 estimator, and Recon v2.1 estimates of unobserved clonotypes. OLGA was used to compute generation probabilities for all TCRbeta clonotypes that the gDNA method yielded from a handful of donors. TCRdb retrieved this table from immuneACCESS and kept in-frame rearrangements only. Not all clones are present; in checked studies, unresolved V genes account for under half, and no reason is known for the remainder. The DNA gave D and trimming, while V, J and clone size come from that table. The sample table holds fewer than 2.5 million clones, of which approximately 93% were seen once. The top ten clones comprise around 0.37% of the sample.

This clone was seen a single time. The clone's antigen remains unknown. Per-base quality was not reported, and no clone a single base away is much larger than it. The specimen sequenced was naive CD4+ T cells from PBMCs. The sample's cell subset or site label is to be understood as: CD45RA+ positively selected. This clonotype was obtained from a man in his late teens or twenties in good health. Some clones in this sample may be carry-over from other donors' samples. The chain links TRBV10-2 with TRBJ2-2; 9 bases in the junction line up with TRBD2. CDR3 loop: CASSDRGVAGVRGTGELFF. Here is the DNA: TGCGCCAGCAGTGATCGCGGGGTAGCGGGAGTCCGTGGCACCGGGGAGCTGTTTTTT.